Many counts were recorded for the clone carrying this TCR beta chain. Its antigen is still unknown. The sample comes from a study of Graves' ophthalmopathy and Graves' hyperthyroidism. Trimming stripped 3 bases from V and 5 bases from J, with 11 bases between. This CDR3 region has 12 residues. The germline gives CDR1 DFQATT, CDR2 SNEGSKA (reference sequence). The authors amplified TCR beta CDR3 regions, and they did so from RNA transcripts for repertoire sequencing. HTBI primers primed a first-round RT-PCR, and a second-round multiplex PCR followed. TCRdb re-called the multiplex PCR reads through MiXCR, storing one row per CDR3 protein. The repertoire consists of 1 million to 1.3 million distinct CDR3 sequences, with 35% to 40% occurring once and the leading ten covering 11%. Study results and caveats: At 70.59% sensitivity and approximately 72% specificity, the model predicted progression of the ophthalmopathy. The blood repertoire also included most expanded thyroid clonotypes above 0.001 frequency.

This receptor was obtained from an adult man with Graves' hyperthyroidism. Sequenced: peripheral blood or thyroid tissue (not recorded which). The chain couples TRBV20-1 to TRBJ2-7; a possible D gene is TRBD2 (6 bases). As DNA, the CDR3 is TGCAGTGCTAGCGGGGGTGTCAACGAGCAGTACTTC. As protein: CSASGGVNEQYF.